This entry describes one T cell receptor delta chain. With only one base between it and a far larger clone, this is likely a read error. Other DNA sequences in the same sample also yield this CDR3. This record comes from a study of γδ T cells in repeated Plasmodium falciparum infection. Whole-study context: Donors were malaria-exposed Malian children or age- and gender-matched Australian children. Malian repertoires were sampled cross-sectionally without transmission and longitudinally through febrile malaria.

TCRdb re-identified clones in the multiplex PCR reads via CATT. The sample shows 70,000 to 95,000 delta-chain clones, roughly 1.4% of them seen only once. CDR1 is GEAIGNYY and CDR2 is EKD in the germline V gene. CDR3 size: 16 residues. Trimming cost V 5 bases and J 3 bases, with 21 bases left between them. Flow sorting of PBMC yielded separate Vgamma9/Vdelta2+ and Vdelta2-negative gammadelta T cell populations for bulk repertoire analysis. The sequence was obtained from a pool of human donors (malaria-infected and uninfected, not separated). The chain links TRDV2 to TRDJ1; tentatively, D is TRDD3 (5 bases). Sequencing was done on a sample of gamma-delta T cells from blood. The CDR3 protein is CACAGVARGSPDKLIF. As DNA, the CDR3 is TGTGCCTGTGCGGGGGTTGCGCGGGGTAGCCCCGATAAACTCATCTTT.